The 15 T cell receptor beta chains below all came from one sample that was sequenced in a study of cytomegalovirus exposure and HLA in healthy donors. Here immunoSEQ multiplex PCR was the method, and the copy in TCRdb shows in-frame clones only, minus some. The table records roughly 330,000 clones, about nine tenths of them present only once. Sequencing was carried out using PBMCs. The receptors originated from a woman in her twenties or thirties in good health and CMV-seropositive.

The chain joins TRBV7-9 to TRBJ2-3; TRBD2 matches 9 bases. After removal of 7 bases from V and 0 bases from J, the junction contained 11 bases not matched to a gene. The CDR3 length is 17 residues. The V gene's germline CDR1 is SEHNR and CDR2 FQNEAQ (reference sequence). In DNA, the CDR3 is TGTGCCAGCATCGTTATTAGCGGGAGTGTTAGCACAGATACGCAGTATTTT. Residues: CASIVISGSVSTDTQYF.

The genes are TRBV7-9 and TRBJ2-5; 7 bases are shared with TRBD1. The junction had 8 bases not matched to a gene; V was cut back by 0 bases and J by 4 bases. CDR1 SEHNR and CDR2 FQNEAQ come from the germline V gene (reference sequence). The CDR3 contains 16 residues. The CDR3 DNA reads TGTGCCAGCAGCTTAGCCGTCCAGGGGGTGGCAGAGACCCAGTACTTC. Amino acids: CASSLAVQGVAETQYF.

The V and J genes are TRBV25-1 and TRBJ2-7; TRBD2 matches 7 bases. In germline, CDR1 is MGHDK, CDR2 SYGVNS. V lost 8 bases and J lost 0; bases outside the gene matches: 10. This CDR3 is built from 15 residues. CDR3 region: CASGTGGGSSYEQYF. In nucleotides, the CDR3 is TGTGCCAGCGGAACCGGGGGAGGGAGCTCCTACGAGCAGTACTTC.

This chain joins TRBV27 and TRBJ2-3; 8 bases are a match to TRBD1. Unmatched junction bases numbered 8, after V lost 2 bases and J lost 1 base. This CDR3 contains 17 residues. Germline CDR1 reads MNHEY; CDR2 reads SMNVEV (reference sequence). The CDR3 sequence is CASSLLGQGDGTDTQYF. The CDR3 DNA sequence: TGTGCCAGCAGTTTACTAGGACAGGGCGACGGCACAGATACGCAGTATTTT.

V and J are TRBV4-1 and TRBJ1-1; possibly TRBD1 for D (5 bases). The CDR3 covers 15 residues. Germline V gene data show CDR1 as MGHRA and CDR2 as YSYEKL. Trimming pared 1 base from V and 3 bases from J, leaving 12 bases between. The CDR3 DNA reads as TGCGCCAGCAGCCAAGTGGGACGTCGGGACACTGAAGCTTTCTTT. Its protein is CASSQVGRRDTEAFF.

This chain links TRBV27 with TRBJ2-7; 10 nucleotides agree with TRBD2. After removal of 6 bases from V and 0 bases from J, the junction contained 5 bases not matched to a gene. Germline V gene data show CDR1 as MNHEY and CDR2 as SMNVEV (reference sequence). This CDR3 comprises 15 residues. CDR3: CASRVRTSGSYEQYF. The CDR3 DNA reads as TGTGCCAGCAGGGTAAGGACTAGCGGCTCCTACGAGCAGTACTTC.

The chain links TRBV27 to TRBJ2-3; D is undetermined. The V end was cut by 3 bases, the J end by 0 bases, with 7 bases between. The V gene's germline CDR1 is MNHEY and CDR2 SMNVEV (reference sequence). CDR3 length equals 14 residues. In DNA form, the CDR3 reads TGTGCCAGCAGTTTTATGACTAGCACAGATACGCAGTATTTT. This sequence encodes CASSFMTSTDTQYF.

The V call is TRBV4-1, the J call TRBJ2-1, with TRBD2 identical over 15 bases. V shed 0 bases, J shed 9 bases, and the junction held 9 bases outside the gene matches. This CDR3 is built from 18 residues. Germline V gene data show CDR1 as MGHRA and CDR2 as YSYEKL. CDR3 in amino acids: CASSQELSGLAGGGEQFF. The CDR3 coding sequence is TGCGCCAGCAGCCAAGAGCTTTCGGGACTAGCGGGGGGTGGTGAGCAGTTCTTC.

The J gene is TRBJ2-7, the V gene TRBV5-4; 10 bases match TRBD2. The germline CDR1 and CDR2 sequences are SGHNT and YYREEE (reference sequence). This CDR3 is built from 13 residues. With 5 bases clipped from V and 9 bases from J, the junction kept 8 bases outside the gene matches. For the CDR3, the DNA is TGTGCCAGCAGAACAAGCGGGAGGGCCGCGCAGTACTTC. This encodes CASRTSGRAAQYF.

CDR3 bases: TGTGCCAGCAGCAGCACAGGGGTTCTAACATCTGGGGCCAACGTCCTGACTTTC. The encoded protein is CASSSTGVLTSGANVLTF. This chain links TRBV7-3 with TRBJ2-6; 7 bases line up with TRBD1. The germline V gene has CDR1 SGHTA and CDR2 FQGTGA. Trimming removed 5 bases from V and 1 base from J; junction bases left unmatched: 11. This CDR3 comprises 18 residues.

The rearrangement links TRBV6-4 to TRBJ2-5; possibly TRBD1 or TRBD2 for D (6 bases each). Germline CDR1 is MRHNA and CDR2 is SNTAGT. V shed 3 bases and J shed 4 bases, with 9 bases lying between them. The CDR3 loop spans 13 amino acids. The CDR3 loop reads CASSEQGGETQYF. The CDR3 nucleotides read TGTGCCAGCAGTGAACAGGGAGGAGAGACCCAGTACTTC.

V gene TRBV11-2 combines with J gene TRBJ2-7; tentatively, D is TRBD1 (6 bases). Germline V CDR1 and CDR2: SGHAT, FQNNGV. The V end was cut by 3 bases, the J end by 0 bases, with 12 bases between. The length of the CDR3 is 15 residues. The CDR3 reads CASSFSGDHSYEQYF. For the CDR3, the DNA is TGTGCCAGCAGCTTTTCAGGGGATCACTCCTACGAGCAGTACTTC.

The chain links TRBV7-9 to TRBJ2-2; D is possibly TRBD1 (6 bases). The germline V gene has CDR1 SEHNR and CDR2 FQNEAQ (reference sequence). This CDR3 has 15 amino acids. Trimming stripped 3 bases from V and 0 bases from J, with 8 bases between. CDR3 DNA: TGTGCCAGCAGCTTCGGGACACCGAACACCGGGGAGCTGTTTTTT. The encoded protein is CASSFGTPNTGELFF.

This chain connects TRBV21-1 to TRBJ2-6; TRBD2, as called in the table, went unchecked against the DNA. TRBV21-1 is listed as a pseudogene. The CDR3 runs to 17 residues. CDR3 protein: CASYGVPDFSGANVLTF. The CDR3 DNA sequence: TGTGCCAGCTATGGAGTCCCTGATTTTTCTGGGGCCAACGTCCTGACTTTC.

The chain links TRBV5-6 to TRBJ2-3; no reliable D call. Germline V gives CDR1 SGHDT, CDR2 YYEEEE. The ends were cut back, 0 bases at V and 0 bases at J, with 5 bases in the middle. This CDR3 spans 14 amino acids. In nucleotides, the CDR3 is TGTGCCAGCAGCTTGGCGGCTAGCACAGATACGCAGTATTTT. Protein: CASSLAASTDTQYF.